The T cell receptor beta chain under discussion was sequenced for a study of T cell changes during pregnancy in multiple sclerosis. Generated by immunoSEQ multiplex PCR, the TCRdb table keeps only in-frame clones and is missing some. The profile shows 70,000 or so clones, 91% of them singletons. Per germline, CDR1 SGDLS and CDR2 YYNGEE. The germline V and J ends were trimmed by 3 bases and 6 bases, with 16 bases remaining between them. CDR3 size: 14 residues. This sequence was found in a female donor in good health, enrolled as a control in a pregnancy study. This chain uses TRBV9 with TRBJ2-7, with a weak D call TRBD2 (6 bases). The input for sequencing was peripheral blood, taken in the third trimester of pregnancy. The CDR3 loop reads CASSASRLGREQYF. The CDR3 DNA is TGTGCCAGCAGCGCATCGAGACTAGGGCGCGAGCAGTACTTC.